The present entry profiles one T cell receptor beta chain with its context. The data stem from a study of technical replicates of blood from four donors. The method was immunoSEQ multiplex PCR; TCRdb's version includes in-frame clones alone and lacks a portion of them. The sample has approximately 15,000 clones, roughly 83% seen once. V lost 7 bases to trimming and J lost 2 bases, with 17 bases between them. The CDR3 contains 15 residues. Germline V lookup: CDR1 SNHLY, CDR2 FYNNEI. The chain links TRBV2 to TRBJ2-5, with D perhaps matching TRBD2 (6 bases). The TCR was taken from a human donor in good health. Sequencing was performed on PBMCs. The CDR3 region is CASNDPSGRQETQYF. CDR3 sequence (DNA): TGTGCCAGCAATGACCCGTCAGGGAGGCAAGAGACCCAGTACTTC.